This T cell receptor (beta chain) was captured by sequencing in a study of blood T cell repertoires in COVID-19 (dated by TCRdb to 2020 to 2021). As for the study more broadly: The collaborator samples originated in the United States, Italy and Spain and spanned the acute and convalescent phases of COVID-19. The material from the prospective study consisted of cDNA or gDNA derived from T cells, B-cell-depleted T cells, or PBMCs. The dataset comprised deeply sampled blood TCRbeta repertoires from subjects exposed to, actively infected with, or recovered from COVID-19. The repertoires were made available in a free public database intended to serve as a resource for research on the immune response to SARS-CoV-2. The samples were drawn from the first 160 participants of the ongoing ImmuneRACE study and from over 950 subjects provided by 6 global collaborators. A de-identified subject ID, COVID-19 status, age in years and sex were almost always included in the sample metadata. Where available, HLA class I and class II types were obtained from metadata supplied by the sample provider rather than from assay-based typing.

Overall results and qualifications from the work: How much clinical and demographic metadata was included differed by source and by participant, and the metadata was provided uncurated.

TCRbeta CDR3 regions were amplified from genomic DNA by means of the immunoSEQ Assay, a bias-controlled multiplex PCR. In the paper's pipeline: Nucleated cell counts per sample were estimated from amplification of reference gene primers within the assay. To quantify the absolute abundance of each unique TCRbeta CDR3 rearrangement, sequence reads were collapsed and filtered. For each sample, productive Simpson clonality was calculated as the square root of Simpson's diversity index across productive rearrangements. The immuneACCESS repertoire file appears here via TCRdb, limited to in-frame rearrangements. These files lack a portion of the clones; in checked studies, under half of the deficit traces to unresolved V genes, and the cause of the others is not known. The D gene and trimming were derived from the DNA, and the V and J assignments and clone size from that table. A total of roughly 150,000 clones appear in this sample, around 90% of them only once. Together, the top ten hold around 5.1% of the sample.

V is clipped by 5 bases and J by 2 bases, and the sequence between their germline boundaries is 24 bases long. Reading the germline V gene gives CDR1 SGHDN and CDR2 FVKESK. The CDR3 covers 18 residues, taking in both the cysteine and the phenylalanine. Here the CDR3 DNA is all that survives: 54 bases in frame from base 1. One collaborating source in Seattle enrolled patients during active infection and followed them longitudinally through the course of disease. Each collaborating institution followed its own protocols to collect whole blood in K2EDTA tubes. For TCRbeta analysis, collaborator samples were shipped as frozen whole blood, as isolated PBMCs, or as DNA extracted from either sample type. Points on this clone: The target of this receptor is not known. No base-level quality is on record; no much larger clone is a single base apart.

This clonotype was obtained from a man aged 18 to 29 with COVID-19, enrolled during active disease. The rearranged chain carries TRBV14 and TRBJ1-2; TRBD1 is a weak D gene call, 6 bases matching. Input material: peripheral blood. Read as DNA, the sequence is TGTGCCAGCAGCACGGCGGGGGGCGCCCTTAATACGAACTATGGCTACACCTTC. This gives the protein CASSTAGGALNTNYGYTF.